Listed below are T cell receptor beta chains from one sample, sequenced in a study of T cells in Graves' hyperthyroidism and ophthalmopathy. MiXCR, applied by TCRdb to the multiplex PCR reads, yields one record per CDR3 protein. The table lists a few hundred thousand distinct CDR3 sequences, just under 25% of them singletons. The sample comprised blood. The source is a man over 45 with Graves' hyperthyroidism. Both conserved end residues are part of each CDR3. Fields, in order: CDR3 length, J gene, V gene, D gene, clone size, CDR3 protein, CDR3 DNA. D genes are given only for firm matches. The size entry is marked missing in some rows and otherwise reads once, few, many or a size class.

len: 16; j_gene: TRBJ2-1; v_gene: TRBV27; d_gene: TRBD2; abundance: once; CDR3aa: CASSLALAGHGNEQFF; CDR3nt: TGTGCCAGCAGTTTAGCCCTAGCGGGCCATGGTAATGAGCAGTTCTTC
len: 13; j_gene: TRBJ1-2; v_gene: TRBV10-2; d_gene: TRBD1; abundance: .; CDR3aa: CASSDPDRGGYTF; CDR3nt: TGCGCCAGCAGTGACCCGGACAGGGGCGGCTACACCTTC
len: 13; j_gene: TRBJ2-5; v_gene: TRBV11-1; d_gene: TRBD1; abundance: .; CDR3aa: CASSRNRGETQYF; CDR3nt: TGTGCCAGCAGCCGAAACAGGGGAGAGACCCAGTACTTC
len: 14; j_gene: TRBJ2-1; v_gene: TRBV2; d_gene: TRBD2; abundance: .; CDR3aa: CASSASGSLHEQFF; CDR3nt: TGTGCCAGCAGCGCTAGCGGGAGTCTCCATGAGCAGTTCTTC
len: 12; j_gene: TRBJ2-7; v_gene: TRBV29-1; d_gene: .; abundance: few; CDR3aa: CSVEQTQGEQYF; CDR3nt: TGCAGCGTTGAACAGACCCAGGGCGAGCAGTACTTC
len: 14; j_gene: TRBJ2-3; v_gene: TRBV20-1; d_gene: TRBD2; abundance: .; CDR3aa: CSARRAGATDTQYF; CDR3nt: TGCAGTGCTAGAAGAGCGGGAGCGACAGATACGCAGTATTTT
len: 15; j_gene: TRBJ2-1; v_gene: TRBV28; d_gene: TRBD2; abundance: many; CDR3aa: CASSKLAGAYNEQFF; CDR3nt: TGTGCCAGCAGTAAGCTAGCGGGAGCCTACAATGAGCAGTTCTTC
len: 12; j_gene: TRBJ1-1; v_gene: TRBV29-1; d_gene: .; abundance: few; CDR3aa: CSVRRANTEAFF; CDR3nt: TGCAGCGTTAGGAGGGCTAACACTGAAGCTTTCTTT
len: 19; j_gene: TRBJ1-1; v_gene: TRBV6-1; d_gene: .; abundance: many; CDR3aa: CASSEALMGGPSRHTEAFF; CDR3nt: TGTGCCAGCAGTGAAGCGCTAATGGGGGGGCCTTCGCGACACACTGAAGCTTTCTTT
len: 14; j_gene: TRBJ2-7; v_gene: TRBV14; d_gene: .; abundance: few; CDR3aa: CASSQVGSGYEQYF; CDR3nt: TGTGCCAGCAGCCAAGTCGGCTCCGGCTACGAGCAGTACTTC
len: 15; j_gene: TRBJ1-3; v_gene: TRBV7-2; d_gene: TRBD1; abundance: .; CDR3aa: CASSLEGTGTDTIYF; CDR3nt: TGTGCCAGCAGCTTAGAAGGGACAGGGACAGACACCATATATTTT
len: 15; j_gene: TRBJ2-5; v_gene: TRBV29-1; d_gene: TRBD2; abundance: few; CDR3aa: CSVEGLAGVSETQYF; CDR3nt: TGCAGCGTTGAAGGCCTAGCGGGAGTCTCAGAGACCCAGTACTTC
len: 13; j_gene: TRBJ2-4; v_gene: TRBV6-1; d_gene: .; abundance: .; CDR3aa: CATTREAKNIQYF; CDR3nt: TGTGCCACCACCAGAGAAGCCAAAAACATTCAGTACTTC
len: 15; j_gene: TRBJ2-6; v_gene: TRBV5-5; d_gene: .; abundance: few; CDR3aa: CASNPTGSGANVLTF; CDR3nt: TGTGCCAGCAACCCCACAGGCTCTGGGGCCAACGTCCTGACTTTC
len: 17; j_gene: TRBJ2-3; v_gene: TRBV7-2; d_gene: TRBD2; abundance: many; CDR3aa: CASSSGTSGRLTDTQYF; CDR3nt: TGTGCCAGCAGCTCGGGGACTAGCGGGAGACTCACAGATACGCAGTATTTT
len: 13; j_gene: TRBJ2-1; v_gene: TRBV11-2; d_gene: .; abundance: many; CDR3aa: CASSFGPRNEQFF; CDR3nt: TGTGCCAGCAGCTTCGGACCCCGCAATGAGCAGTTCTTC
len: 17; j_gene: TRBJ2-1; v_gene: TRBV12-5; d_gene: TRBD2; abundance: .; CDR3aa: CASGLYLAATSYNEQFF; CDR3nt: TGTGCTAGTGGTTTGTATCTAGCGGCTACCTCCTACAATGAGCAGTTCTTC
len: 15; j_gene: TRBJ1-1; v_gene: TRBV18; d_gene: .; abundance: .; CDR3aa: CASSPSPGMNTEAFF; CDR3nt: TGTGCCAGCTCACCAAGTCCGGGAATGAACACTGAAGCTTTCTTT
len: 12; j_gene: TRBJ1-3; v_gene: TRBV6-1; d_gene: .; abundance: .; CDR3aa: CASTASGNTIYF; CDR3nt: TGTGCCAGCACGGCCTCTGGAAACACCATATATTTT
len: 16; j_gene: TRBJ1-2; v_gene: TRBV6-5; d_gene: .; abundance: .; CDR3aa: CASSYSSGTLTYGYTF; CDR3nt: TGTGCCAGCAGTTACTCATCCGGGACTCTTACCTATGGCTACACCTTC
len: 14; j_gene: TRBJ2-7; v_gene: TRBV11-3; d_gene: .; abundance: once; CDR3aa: CASSSRIGQDEQYF; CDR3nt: TGTGCCAGCAGCTCACGGATAGGACAAGACGAGCAGTACTTC
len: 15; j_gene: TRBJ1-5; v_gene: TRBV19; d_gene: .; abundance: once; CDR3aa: CASLGGTSLNQPQHF; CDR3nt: TGTGCCAGCCTCGGGGGAACCAGCCTTAATCAGCCCCAGCATTTT
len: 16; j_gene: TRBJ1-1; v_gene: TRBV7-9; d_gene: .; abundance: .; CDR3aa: CASSMVGNRAGTEAFF; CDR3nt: TGTGCCAGCAGCATGGTGGGGAACAGGGCGGGCACTGAAGCTTTCTTT
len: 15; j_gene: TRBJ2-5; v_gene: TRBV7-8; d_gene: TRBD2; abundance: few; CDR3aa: CASSYTGTSIETQYF; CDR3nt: TGTGCCAGCAGCTACACCGGGACTAGCATTGAGACCCAGTACTTC
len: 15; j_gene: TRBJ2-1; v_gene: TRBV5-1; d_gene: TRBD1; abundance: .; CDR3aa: CASSLVGQGSNEQFF; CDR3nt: TGCGCCAGCAGCTTGGTGGGACAGGGAAGCAATGAGCAGTTCTTC
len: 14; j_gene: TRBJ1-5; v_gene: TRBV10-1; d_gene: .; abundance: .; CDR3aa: CASSEEGPKGPQHF; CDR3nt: TGCGCCAGCAGTGAGGAGGGCCCGAAAGGGCCCCAGCATTTT
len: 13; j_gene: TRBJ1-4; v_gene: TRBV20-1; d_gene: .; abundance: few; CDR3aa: CSARTDSPEKLFF; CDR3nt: TGCAGTGCTAGGACGGACAGTCCAGAAAAACTGTTTTTT
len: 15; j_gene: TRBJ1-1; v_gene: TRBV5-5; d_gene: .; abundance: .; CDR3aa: CASSLAWGAGTEAFF; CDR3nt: TGTGCCAGCAGCTTGGCCTGGGGGGCGGGCACTGAAGCTTTCTTT
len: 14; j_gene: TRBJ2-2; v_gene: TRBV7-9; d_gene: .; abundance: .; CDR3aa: CASSLTTSTGELFF; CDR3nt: TGTGCCAGCAGCTTAACTACCTCCACCGGGGAGCTGTTTTTT
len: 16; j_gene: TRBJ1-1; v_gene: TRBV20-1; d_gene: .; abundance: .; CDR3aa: CSARGSTGYRKDEAFF; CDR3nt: TGCAGTGCTAGGGGGTCAACAGGGTACCGGAAGGATGAAGCTTTCTTT
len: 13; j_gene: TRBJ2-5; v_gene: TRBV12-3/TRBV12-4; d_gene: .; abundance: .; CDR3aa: CASGLSYQETQYF; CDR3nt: TGTGCCAGCGGTTTATCCTACCAAGAGACCCAGTACTTC
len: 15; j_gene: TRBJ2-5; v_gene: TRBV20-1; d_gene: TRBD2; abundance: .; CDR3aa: CSASHTSGSSGTQYF; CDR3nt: TGCAGTGCTAGCCATACTAGCGGGAGTTCTGGGACCCAGTACTTC
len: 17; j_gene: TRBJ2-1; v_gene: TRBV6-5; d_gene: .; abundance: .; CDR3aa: CASSYSNVVDSYNEQFF; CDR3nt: TGTGCCAGCAGTTACTCGAACGTGGTAGACTCCTACAATGAGCAGTTCTTC
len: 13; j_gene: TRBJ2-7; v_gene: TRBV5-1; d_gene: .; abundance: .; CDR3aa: CVSSLDGDYEQYF; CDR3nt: TGCGTCAGCAGCCTGGACGGTGACTACGAGCAGTACTTC
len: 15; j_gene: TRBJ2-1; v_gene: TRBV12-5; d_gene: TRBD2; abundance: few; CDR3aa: CASGLVLAGYNEQFF; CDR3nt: TGTGCTAGTGGTTTGGTGCTAGCGGGCTACAATGAGCAGTTCTTC
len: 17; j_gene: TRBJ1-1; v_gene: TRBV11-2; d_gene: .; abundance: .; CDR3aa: CASSLVAGSDSHTEAFF; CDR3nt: TGTGCCAGCAGCTTAGTAGCTGGGTCGGACTCCCACACTGAAGCTTTCTTT
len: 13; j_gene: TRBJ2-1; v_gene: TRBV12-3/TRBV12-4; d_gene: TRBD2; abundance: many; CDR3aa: CASSLLAVGEQFF; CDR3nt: TGTGCCAGCAGTCTCCTAGCGGTTGGGGAGCAGTTCTTC
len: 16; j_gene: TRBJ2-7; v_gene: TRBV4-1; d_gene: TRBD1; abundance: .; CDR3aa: CASSQDEGAGPYEQYF; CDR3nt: TGCGCCAGCAGCCAAGATGAGGGGGCAGGACCCTACGAGCAGTACTTC
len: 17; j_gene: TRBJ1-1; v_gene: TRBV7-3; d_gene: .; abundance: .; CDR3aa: CASSLRRLSPMNTEAFF; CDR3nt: TGTGCCAGCAGCTTACGGCGCCTTTCTCCGATGAACACTGAAGCTTTCTTT
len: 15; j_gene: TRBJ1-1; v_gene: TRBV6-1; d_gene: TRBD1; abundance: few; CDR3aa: CASRLTGGLGTEAFF; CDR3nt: TGTGCCAGCAGACTCACAGGGGGCTTGGGCACTGAAGCTTTCTTT
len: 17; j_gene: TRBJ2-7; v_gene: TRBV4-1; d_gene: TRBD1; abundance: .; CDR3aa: CASSQTQGQGITYEQYF; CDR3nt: TGCGCCAGCAGCCAAACCCAGGGACAGGGGATAACCTACGAGCAGTACTTC
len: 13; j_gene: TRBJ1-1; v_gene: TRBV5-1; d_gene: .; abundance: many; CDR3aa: CASSLAGNTEAFF; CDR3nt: TGTGCCAGCAGTTTAGCGGGGAACACTGAAGCTTTCTTT
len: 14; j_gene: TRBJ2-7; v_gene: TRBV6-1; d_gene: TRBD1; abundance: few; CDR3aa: CASSTLQGAGEQYF; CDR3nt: TGTGCCAGCAGCACCCTCCAGGGGGCGGGGGAGCAGTACTTC
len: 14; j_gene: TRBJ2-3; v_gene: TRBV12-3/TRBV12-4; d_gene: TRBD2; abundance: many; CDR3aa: CASTPGLASDTQYF; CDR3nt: TGTGCCAGCACCCCGGGACTAGCGTCAGATACGCAGTATTTT
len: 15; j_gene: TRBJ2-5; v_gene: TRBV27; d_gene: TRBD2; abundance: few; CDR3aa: CASNRLAGGSETQYF; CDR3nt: TGTGCCAGCAACCGACTAGCGGGAGGAAGCGAGACCCAGTACTTC
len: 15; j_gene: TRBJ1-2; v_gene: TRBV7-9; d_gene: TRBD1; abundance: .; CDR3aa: CASSLGTGEDYGYTF; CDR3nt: TGTGCCAGCAGCTTAGGGACAGGGGAAGACTATGGCTACACCTTC
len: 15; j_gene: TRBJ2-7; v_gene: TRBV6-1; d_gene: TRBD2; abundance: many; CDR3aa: CASSAEAGGPYEQYF; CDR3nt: TGTGCCAGCAGTGCTGAAGCGGGAGGACCCTACGAGCAGTACTTC
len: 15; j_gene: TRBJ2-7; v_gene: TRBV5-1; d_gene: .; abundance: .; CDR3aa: CASSFGSGRTYEQYF; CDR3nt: TGCGCCAGCAGCTTTGGGAGCGGGCGGACCTACGAGCAGTACTTC
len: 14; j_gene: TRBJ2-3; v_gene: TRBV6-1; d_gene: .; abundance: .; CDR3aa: CASSLIPFTDTQYF; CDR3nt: TGTGCCAGCAGTCTGATTCCATTCACAGATACGCAGTATTTT
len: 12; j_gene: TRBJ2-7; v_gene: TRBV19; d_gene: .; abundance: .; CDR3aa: CASSDRPYEQYF; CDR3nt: TGTGCCAGTAGCGACAGGCCCTACGAGCAGTACTTC
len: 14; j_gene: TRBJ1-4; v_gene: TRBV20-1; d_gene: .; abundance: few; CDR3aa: CSAKGRGENEKLFF; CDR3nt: TGCAGTGCTAAGGGTCGGGGCGAAAATGAAAAACTGTTTTTT
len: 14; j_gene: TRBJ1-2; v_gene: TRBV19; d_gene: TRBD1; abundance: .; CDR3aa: CASSSRTGGFGYTF; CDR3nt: TGTGCCAGTAGTTCCCGGACAGGGGGTTTTGGCTACACCTTC
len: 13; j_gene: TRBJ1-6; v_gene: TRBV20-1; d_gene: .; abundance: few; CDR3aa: CSARDPGGGALHF; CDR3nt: TGCAGTGCTAGAGACCCTGGTGGAGGGGCCCTCCACTTT
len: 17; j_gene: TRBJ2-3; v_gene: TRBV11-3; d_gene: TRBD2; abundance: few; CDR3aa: CASSLPPLREETDTQYF; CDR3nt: TGTGCCAGCAGCTTACCCCCACTACGGGAGGAAACAGATACGCAGTATTTT
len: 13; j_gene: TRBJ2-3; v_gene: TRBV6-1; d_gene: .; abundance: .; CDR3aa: CASRTSDTDTQYF; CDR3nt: TGTGCCAGCAGGACGTCTGACACAGATACGCAGTATTTT
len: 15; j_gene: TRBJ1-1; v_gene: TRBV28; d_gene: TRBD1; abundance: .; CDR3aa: CASSLGGQGLREAFF; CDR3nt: TGTGCCAGCAGTTTGGGAGGACAGGGCTTGCGTGAAGCTTTCTTT
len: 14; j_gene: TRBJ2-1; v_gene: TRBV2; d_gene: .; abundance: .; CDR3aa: CASSRGSFENEQFF; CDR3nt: TGTGCCAGCAGTCGGGGATCGTTTGAAAATGAGCAGTTCTTC